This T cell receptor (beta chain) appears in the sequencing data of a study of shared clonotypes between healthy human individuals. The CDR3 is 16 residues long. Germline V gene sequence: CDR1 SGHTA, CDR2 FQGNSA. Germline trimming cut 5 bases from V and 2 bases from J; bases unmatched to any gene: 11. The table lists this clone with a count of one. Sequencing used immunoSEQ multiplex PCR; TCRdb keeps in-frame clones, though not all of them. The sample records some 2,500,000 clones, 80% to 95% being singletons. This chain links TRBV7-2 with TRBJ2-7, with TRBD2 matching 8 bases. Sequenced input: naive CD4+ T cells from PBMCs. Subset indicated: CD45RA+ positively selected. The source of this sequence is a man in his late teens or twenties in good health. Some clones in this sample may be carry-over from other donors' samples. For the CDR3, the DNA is TGTGCCAGCAGCATGGGCGGACTAGCAAGCACCTACGAGCAGTACTTC. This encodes CASSMGGLASTYEQYF.